The clone carrying this TCR beta chain came up once. The antigen is not known. The CDR3 contains 16 residues. Germline CDR1 SEHNR, CDR2 FQNEAQ (reference sequence). The V and J ends lost 10 bases and 0 bases respectively, with 18 bases between them. The PCR was carried out with 60 Vbeta primers and 13 Jbeta primers. TCRdb's copy holds only in-frame clones and misses some; the assay was immunoSEQ multiplex PCR. Among approximately 94,000 clones, 76% were seen once, and the ten largest hold around 5.3%. These data are taken from a study of cytomegalovirus exposure and HLA in healthy donors. The study, taken as a whole, reports: The authors later linked a missense DCLRE1C variant to TCR beta V- and J-gene trimming.

J is TRBJ1-4 and V is TRBV7-9; D is unresolved. This TCR was recovered from a man aged 30 to 39 in good health and CMV-seropositive. The source material was PBMCs. The CDR3 DNA reads TGTGCCACCACTAACCTAGACGGGGCAACTAATGAAAAACTGTTTTTT. Translated, it gives CATTNLDGATNEKLFF.